One T cell receptor (beta chain) is described in this entry. As yet, its antigen is unknown. This record comes from a study of identical twins. The study, taken as a whole, reports: Cord blood's abundant beta clonotypes had fewer insertions, unlike memory repertoires. Invariant populations such as MAIT and iNKT cells could partly muddle zero-insertion analyses.

Every one of the donors was a healthy Caucasian. CDR3 length: 16 residues. V dropped 0 bases and J dropped 6 bases, with 21 bases sitting between them. Germline CDR1 DFQATT, CDR2 SNEGSKA (reference sequence). Each CDR3 protein gets one entry after TCRdb re-called the 5' RACE reads with MiXCR. The sample includes about 520,000 distinct CDR3 sequences, around 20% of them seen just once. This sample was also put to use in a study of T cells expressing NK-cell markers. That paper adds: It was sorted CD3+CD56-NKG2C+, CD3+CD56+NKG2C- and CD3+CD56+NKG2C+ T cells that provided the TCR beta repertoires.

The sequenced sample consisted of CD4+ T cells sorted from blood. The source of this sequence is a woman aged 18-29 years in good health. This chain connects TRBV20-1 to TRBJ2-7; D is uncertain. The CDR3 loop reads CSARDYQGSFVSEQYF. The CDR3 bases are TGCAGTGCTAGAGATTATCAAGGTAGTTTTGTGTCCGAGCAGTACTTC.